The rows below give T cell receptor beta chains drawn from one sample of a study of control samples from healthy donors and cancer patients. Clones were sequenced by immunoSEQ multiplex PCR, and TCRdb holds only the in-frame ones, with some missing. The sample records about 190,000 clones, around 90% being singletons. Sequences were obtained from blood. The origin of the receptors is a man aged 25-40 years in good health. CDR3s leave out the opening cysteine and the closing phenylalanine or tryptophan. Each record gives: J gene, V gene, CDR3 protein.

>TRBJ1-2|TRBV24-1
ATSDPGQGYGYT
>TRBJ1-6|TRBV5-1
ASSLGGQASYNSPLH
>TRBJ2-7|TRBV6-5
ASSYSDRGAYEQY
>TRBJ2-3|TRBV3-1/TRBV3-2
ASSPPSGADTQY
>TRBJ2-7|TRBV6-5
ASTSGSGGDYEQY
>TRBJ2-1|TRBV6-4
ASSDFSESSYNEQF
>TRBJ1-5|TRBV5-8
ASSLRGERQPQH
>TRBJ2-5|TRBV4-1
ASSQEPGRVQETQY
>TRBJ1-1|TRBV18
ASSPMAGRTEAF
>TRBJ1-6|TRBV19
ASSIRGEDSPLH
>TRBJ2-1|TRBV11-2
ASSRTTNNEQF
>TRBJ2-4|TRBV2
ASSEWTGQQY
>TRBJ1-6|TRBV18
ASSPGRQNSPLH
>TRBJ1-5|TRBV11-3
ASRPKGAQGSNQPQH
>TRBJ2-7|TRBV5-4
ASSSPGQGSQQY
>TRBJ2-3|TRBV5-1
ASSWGPGATTDTQY
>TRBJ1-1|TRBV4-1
ASSQELGQGTNTEAF
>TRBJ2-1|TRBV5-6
ASSLAGEGFNEQF
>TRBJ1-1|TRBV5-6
ASSHRIGDTEAF
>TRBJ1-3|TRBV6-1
ASSEAIRSKGTSGNTIY
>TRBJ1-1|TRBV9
ASSVRDRGTEAF
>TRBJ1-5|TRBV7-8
ASSTGQGDRQPQH
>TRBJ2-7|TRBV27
ASSLLGSEQY
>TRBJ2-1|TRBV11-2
ASSPLGYNEQF
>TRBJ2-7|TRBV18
ASSSYRGGPGHEQY
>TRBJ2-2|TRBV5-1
ASSLNLRGRNTGELF
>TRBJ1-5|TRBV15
ATSREGTRNQPQH
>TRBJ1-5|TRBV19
ASSIVSSGAQPQH
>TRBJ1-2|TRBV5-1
ASSLAGQSGDDYT